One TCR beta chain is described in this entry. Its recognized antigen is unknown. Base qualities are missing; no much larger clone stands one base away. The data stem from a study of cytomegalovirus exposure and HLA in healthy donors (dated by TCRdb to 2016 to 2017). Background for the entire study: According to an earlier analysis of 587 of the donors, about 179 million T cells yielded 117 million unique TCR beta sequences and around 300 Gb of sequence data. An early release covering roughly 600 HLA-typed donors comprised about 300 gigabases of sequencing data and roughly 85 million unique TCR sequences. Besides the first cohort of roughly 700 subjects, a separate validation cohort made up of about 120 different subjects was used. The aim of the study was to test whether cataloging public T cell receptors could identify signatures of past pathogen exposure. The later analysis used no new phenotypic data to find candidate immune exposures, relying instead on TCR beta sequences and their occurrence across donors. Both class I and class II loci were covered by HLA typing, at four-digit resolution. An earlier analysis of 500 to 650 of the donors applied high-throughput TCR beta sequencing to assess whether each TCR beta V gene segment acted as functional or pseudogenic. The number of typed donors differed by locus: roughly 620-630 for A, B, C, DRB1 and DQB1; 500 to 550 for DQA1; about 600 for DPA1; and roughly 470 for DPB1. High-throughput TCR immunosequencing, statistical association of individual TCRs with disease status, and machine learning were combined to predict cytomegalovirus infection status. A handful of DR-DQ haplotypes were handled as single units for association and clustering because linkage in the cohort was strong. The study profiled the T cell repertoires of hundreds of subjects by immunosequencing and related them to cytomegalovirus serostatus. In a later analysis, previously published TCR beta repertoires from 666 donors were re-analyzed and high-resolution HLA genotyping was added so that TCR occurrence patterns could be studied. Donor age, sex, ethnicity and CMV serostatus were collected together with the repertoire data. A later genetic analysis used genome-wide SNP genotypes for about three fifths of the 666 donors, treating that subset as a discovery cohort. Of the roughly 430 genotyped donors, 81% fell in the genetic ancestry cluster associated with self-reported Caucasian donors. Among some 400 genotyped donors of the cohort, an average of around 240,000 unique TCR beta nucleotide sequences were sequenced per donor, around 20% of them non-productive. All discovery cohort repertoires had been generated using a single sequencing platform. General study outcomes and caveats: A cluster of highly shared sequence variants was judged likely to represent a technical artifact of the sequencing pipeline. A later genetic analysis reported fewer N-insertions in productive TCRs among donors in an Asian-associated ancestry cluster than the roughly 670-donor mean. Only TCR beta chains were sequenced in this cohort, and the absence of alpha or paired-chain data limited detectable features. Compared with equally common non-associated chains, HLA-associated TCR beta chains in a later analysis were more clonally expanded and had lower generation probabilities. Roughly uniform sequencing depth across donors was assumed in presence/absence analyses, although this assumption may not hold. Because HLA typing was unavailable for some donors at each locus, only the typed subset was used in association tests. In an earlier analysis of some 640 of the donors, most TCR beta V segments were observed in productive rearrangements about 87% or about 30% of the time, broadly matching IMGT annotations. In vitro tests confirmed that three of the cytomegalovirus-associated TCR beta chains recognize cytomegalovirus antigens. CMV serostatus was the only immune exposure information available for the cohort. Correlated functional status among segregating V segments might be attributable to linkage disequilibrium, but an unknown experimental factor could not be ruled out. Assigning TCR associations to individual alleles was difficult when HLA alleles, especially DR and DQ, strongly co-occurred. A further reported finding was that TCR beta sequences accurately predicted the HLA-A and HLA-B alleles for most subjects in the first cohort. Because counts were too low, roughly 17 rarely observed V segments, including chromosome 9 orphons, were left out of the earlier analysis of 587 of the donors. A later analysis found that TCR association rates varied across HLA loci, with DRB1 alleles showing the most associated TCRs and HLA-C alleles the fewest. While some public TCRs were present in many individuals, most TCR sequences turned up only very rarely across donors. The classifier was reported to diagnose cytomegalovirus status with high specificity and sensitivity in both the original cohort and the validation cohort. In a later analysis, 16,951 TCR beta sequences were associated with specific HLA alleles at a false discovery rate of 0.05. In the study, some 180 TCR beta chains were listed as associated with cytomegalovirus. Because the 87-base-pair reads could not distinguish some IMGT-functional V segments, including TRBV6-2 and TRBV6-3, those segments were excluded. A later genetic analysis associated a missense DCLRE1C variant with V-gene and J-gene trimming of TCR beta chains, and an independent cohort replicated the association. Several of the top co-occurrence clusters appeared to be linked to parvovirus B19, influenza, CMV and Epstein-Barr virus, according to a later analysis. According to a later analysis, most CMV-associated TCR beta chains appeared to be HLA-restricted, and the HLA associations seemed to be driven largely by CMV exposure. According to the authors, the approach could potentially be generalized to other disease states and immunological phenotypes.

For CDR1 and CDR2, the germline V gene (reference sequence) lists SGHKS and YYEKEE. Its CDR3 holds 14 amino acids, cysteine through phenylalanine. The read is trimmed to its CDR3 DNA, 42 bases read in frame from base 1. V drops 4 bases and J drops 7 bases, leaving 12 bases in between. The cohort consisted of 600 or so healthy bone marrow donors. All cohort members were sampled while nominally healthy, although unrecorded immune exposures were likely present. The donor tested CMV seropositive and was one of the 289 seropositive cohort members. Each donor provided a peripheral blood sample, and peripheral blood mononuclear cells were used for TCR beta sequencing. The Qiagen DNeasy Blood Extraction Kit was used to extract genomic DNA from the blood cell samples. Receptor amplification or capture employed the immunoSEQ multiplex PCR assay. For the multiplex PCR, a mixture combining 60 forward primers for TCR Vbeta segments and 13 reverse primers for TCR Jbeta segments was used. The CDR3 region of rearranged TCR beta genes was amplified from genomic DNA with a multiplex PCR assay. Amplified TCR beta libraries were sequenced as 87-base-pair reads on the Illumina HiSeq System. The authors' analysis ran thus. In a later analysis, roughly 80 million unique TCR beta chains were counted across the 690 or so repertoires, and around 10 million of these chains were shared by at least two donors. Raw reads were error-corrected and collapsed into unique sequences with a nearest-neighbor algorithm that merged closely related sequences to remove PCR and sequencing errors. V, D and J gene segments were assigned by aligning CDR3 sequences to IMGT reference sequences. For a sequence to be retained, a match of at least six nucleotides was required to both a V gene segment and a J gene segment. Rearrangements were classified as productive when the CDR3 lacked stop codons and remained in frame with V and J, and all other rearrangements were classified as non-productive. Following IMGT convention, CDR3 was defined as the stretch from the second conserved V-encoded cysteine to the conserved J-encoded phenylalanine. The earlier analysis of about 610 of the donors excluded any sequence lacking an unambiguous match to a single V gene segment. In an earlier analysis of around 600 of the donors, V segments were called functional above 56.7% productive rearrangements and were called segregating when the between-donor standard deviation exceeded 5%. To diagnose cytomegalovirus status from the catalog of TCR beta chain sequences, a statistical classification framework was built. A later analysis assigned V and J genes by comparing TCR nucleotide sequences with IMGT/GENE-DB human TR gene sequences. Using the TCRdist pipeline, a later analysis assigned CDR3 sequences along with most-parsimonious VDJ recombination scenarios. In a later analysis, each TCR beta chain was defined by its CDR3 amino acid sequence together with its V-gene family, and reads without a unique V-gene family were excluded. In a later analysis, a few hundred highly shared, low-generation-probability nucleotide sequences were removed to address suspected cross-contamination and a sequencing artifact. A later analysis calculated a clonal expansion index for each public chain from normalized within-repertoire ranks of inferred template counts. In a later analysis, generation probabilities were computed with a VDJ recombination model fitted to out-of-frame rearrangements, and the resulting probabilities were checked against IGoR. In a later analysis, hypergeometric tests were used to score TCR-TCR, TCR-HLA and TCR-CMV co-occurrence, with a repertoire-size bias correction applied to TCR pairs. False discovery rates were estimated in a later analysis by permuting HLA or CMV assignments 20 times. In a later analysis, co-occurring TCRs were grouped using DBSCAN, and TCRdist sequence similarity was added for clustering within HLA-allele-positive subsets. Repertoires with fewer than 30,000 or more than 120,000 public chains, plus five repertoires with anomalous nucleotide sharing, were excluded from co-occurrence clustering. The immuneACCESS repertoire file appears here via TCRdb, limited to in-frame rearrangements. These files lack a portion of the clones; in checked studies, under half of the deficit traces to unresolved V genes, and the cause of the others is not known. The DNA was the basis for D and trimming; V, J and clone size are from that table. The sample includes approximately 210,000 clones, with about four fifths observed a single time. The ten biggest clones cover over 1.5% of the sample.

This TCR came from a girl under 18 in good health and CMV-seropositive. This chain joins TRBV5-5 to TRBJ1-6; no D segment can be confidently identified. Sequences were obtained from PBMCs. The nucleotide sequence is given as TGTGCCAGCAGCCTGTTGGAGAGAAATTCACCCCTCCACTTT. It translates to CASSLLERNSPLHF.